This T cell receptor beta chain stems from a study of T cells after posttransplantation cyclophosphamide. Study results and limitations: Recipient CMV seropositivity and CMV reactivation strongly tracked TRB clonality. TRB overlap between skin or GI tissue T cells and blood was limited.

On the day of bone marrow donation, the related graft donor provided peripheral blood. Trimming left V 1 base short and J 4 bases short, with 14 bases between. CDR1 MNHNS and CDR2 SASEGT come from the germline V gene. CDR3 length: 16 amino acids. At least ten counts were recorded for this clone. Its antigen remains unidentified. Sequencing was performed with immunoSEQ multiplex PCR; in TCRdb, only in-frame clones are kept and a portion is missing. Altogether 20,000 to 30,000 clones were found in the sample, and no singletons occur. The sequence derives from a woman in her 50s in good health, CMV-negative, and a related stem cell transplant donor. The sample was PBMCs. The chain recombines TRBV6-1 with TRBJ1-5; unclear D gene. The chain's CDR3 is CASSEGRAGSNQPQHF. CDR3 in DNA: TGTGCCAGCAGTGAAGGAAGAGCCGGGAGTAATCAGCCCCAGCATTTT.